This passage covers 6 T cell receptor beta chains from one sample sequenced in a study of T cell responses to AZD1222 COVID-19 vaccine. Sequencing used immunoSEQ multiplex PCR; TCRdb keeps in-frame clones, though not all of them. The sample contains more than 150,000 clones, about 95% of which appear only once. This sample comprised peripheral blood, obtained on day 0 of AZD1222 vaccination. All receptors derive from an adult in good health.

The J gene is TRBJ1-4, the V gene TRBV5-1; D is perhaps TRBD1 (5 bases). The germline CDR1 and CDR2 sequences are SGHRS and YFSETQ. This CDR3 has 16 residues. V gave up 1 base and J gave up 3 bases, with 13 bases separating them. In DNA, the CDR3 is TGCGCCAGCAGCTTGATAGTAGGGGATGCTAATGAAAAACTGTTTTTT. It is translated as CASSLIVGDANEKLFF.

The J gene is TRBJ2-7, the V gene TRBV30; tentatively, D is TRBD1 or TRBD2 (6 bases each). The CDR3 is 15 amino acids. CDR1 and CDR2 from the germline V gene are GTSNPN and SVGIG (reference sequence). Trimming stripped 7 bases from V and 0 bases from J, with 19 bases between. The CDR3 nucleotides read TGTGCCTTTTCACGGGTGGGGGGCCCCTCCTACGAGCAGTACTTC. This encodes CAFSRVGGPSYEQYF.

The V call is TRBV7-9, the J call TRBJ2-5, with D perhaps matching TRBD1 (6 bases). This CDR3 comprises 16 residues. The germline V gene encodes CDR1 SEHNR and CDR2 FQNEAQ (reference sequence). Trimming removed 3 bases at V and 0 bases at J, with 14 bases between. For the CDR3, the DNA is TGTGCCAGCAGCTTGGCCGGGACATCTTACCAAGAGACCCAGTACTTC. As protein: CASSLAGTSYQETQYF. The variable domain in full, with the rest retrieved from reference TRBV7-9 and TRBJ2-5, is DTGVSQNPRHKITKRGQNVTFRCDPISEHNRLYWYRQTLGQGPEFLTYFQNEAQLEKSRLLSDRFSAERPKGSFSTLEIQRTEQGDSAMYLCASSLAGTSYQETQYFGPGTRLLVL.

This chain joins TRBV20-1 and TRBJ1-5; D is unclear. The CDR3 totals 13 residues. V was pared by 3 bases and J by 11 bases, with 17 bases between. From germline, CDR1 is DFQATT and CDR2 SNEGSKA (reference sequence). The CDR3 is CSASQTVRSAQHF. The CDR3 bases are TGCAGTGCTAGTCAGACGGTTCGGTCGGCCCAGCATTTT.

The chain has TRBV2 and TRBJ2-7; D not certain. Germline values: CDR1 SNHLY, CDR2 FYNNEI. The V end lost 3 bases, the J end lost 4 bases, and 7 bases lay between the germline ends. The CDR3 consists of 12 residues. Written as DNA, the CDR3 is TGTGCCAGCAGTGAGAGGCCTTACGAGCAGTACTTC. Translating it yields CASSERPYEQYF.

J is TRBJ1-4 and V is TRBV6-1; weak D call: TRBD1 (6 bases). Germline V gene sequence: CDR1 MNHNS, CDR2 SASEGT. Between the trimmed V and J ends, which lost 1 base and 7 bases, there was a span of 13 bases. This CDR3 has 15 amino acids. The CDR3 spells CASSEEGGTFEKLFF. CDR3 nucleotides: TGTGCCAGCAGTGAAGAAGGGGGGACCTTTGAAAAACTGTTTTTT.